The subject of this entry is one TCR beta chain. This record comes from a study of cytomegalovirus exposure and HLA in healthy donors. J lost 0 bases, V lost 5 bases, and 6 bases had no gene match. The CDR3 totals 17 residues. Germline V gene sequence: CDR1 SGHVS, CDR2 FQNEAQ. Primers for the PCR totalled 60 Vbeta and 13 Jbeta. TCRdb's table, derived via immunoSEQ multiplex PCR, lists solely in-frame clones and lacks some. In total, the table holds 100,000 to 150,000 clones. J is TRBJ2-6 and V is TRBV7-8, with TRBD1 matching 8 bases. This receptor was identified in a man between 18 and 35 years old in good health and CMV-seronegative. Sequenced sample: PBMCs. The CDR3 loop is CASSPGQGDSGANVLTF. CDR3 nucleotide sequence: TGTGCCAGCAGCCCCGGACAGGGAGACTCTGGGGCCAACGTCCTGACTTTC.